These 10 T cell receptor beta chains were all obtained from the same sample, sequenced in a study of T cell repertoires in cytomegalovirus infection. One entry per CDR3 protein, called by TCRdb with MiXCR from the reads. The data hold around 570,000 distinct CDR3 sequences, with almost 40% observed a single time. These TCRs' antigens remain unknown. The sequencing used cultured PBMCs, collected from culture after CMV antigen stimulation. These TCRs come from a human donor in good health (CMV status not recorded). Some clones in this sample may be carry-over from other donors' samples.

The chain recombines TRBV12-3 or TRBV12-4 with TRBJ2-2, with D possibly called TRBD1 or TRBD2 (5 bases each). The V gene lost 6 bases and the J gene lost 4 bases, with 18 bases spanning the gap. This CDR3 is 16 amino acids long. The CDR3 region has the DNA TGTGCCAGCAGCCACCGGACGAAGGGGAGCACCGGGGAGCTGTTTTTT. Amino acid sequence: CASSHRTKGSTGELFF.

This clonotype occurred many times. The chain employs TRBV20-1 and TRBJ2-3, with TRBD1 matching 7 bases. The CDR3 has 18 amino acids. V shed 0 bases, J shed 0 bases, and the junction held 12 bases outside the gene matches. CDR1 DFQATT and CDR2 SNEGSKA come from the germline V gene (reference sequence). CDR3 protein: CSAREASGGKGSTDTQYF. The CDR3 DNA reads TGCAGTGCTAGAGAAGCGTCAGGGGGTAAAGGGAGCACAGATACGCAGTATTTT.

The chain links TRBV6-2 or TRBV6-3 to TRBJ1-1, with D hard to call. The CDR3 runs to 11 residues. V was pared by 0 bases and J by 10 bases, with 6 bases between. Germline loops: CDR1 MNHEY, CDR2 SVGEGT. The CDR3 loop is CASSYSRTAFF. As DNA, the CDR3 is TGTGCCAGCAGTTACTCCAGGACAGCTTTCTTT.

The CDR3 spells CSADSGSYEQYF. The CDR3 DNA follows: TGCAGCGCGGACTCGGGCTCCTACGAGCAGTACTTC. The gene calls are TRBV29-1 and TRBJ2-7; D is possibly TRBD2 (5 bases). Per germline, CDR1 SQVTM and CDR2 ANQGSEA. This CDR3 is 12 amino acids long. The V end was cut by 7 bases, the J end by 0 bases, with 10 bases between.

J is TRBJ1-2 and V is TRBV5-5; TRBD1 might be the D (6 bases). The CDR3 has 15 amino acids. CDR1 SGHKS and CDR2 YYEKEE come from the germline V gene (reference sequence). V was cut by 5 bases and J by 3 bases, with 17 bases left in between. The CDR3 region has the DNA TGTGCCAGCAGACCCGACAGGCCTGGAGACTATGGCTACACCTTC. Encoded protein: CASRPDRPGDYGYTF.

V is TRBV5-5 and J is TRBJ2-1; 10 nucleotides match TRBD2. The CDR3 consists of 16 residues. Germline CDR1 SGHKS, CDR2 YYEKEE (reference sequence). V was clipped by 2 bases and J by 7 bases; unmatched bases: 9. The DNA for the CDR3 is TGTGCCAGCAGCTTCCCCAGCGGGAGGGCCGGAAATGAGCAGTTCTTC. This sequence encodes CASSFPSGRAGNEQFF.

The chain links TRBV7-8 to TRBJ2-4; D not resolved. Germline V lookup: CDR1 SGHVS, CDR2 FQNEAQ. Trimming removed 4 bases at V and 5 bases at J, with 6 bases between. The CDR3 has 12 amino acids. The CDR3 DNA reads TGTGCCAGCAGCTCACGCCAAAACATTCAGTACTTC. Translated, it gives CASSSRQNIQYF.

The chain has TRBV7-2 and TRBJ2-7; the D gene is possibly TRBD1 (6 bases). V was trimmed by 5 bases and J by 5 bases, leaving 13 bases between them. The CDR3 totals 13 residues. The germline V gene has CDR1 SGHTA and CDR2 FQGNSA. The CDR3 is CASSGDRRHEQYF. Here the CDR3 DNA reads TGTGCCAGCAGCGGTGACAGGCGGCACGAGCAGTACTTC.

The gene calls are TRBV10-3 and TRBJ2-4, with 10 bases matching TRBD1. The CDR3 is made up of 14 amino acids. The trim removed 10 bases at V and 6 bases at J, leaving 9 bases unmatched. CDR1 is ENHRY, CDR2 SYGVKD, per germline. CDR3 bases: TGTGCCAGCGGGACAGGGGAGGGCACAAACATTCAGTACTTC. Protein: CASGTGEGTNIQYF.

The CDR3 bases are TGTGCCAGCAGTCCCTACGACAGGGGCTCCTACAATGAGCAGTTCTTC. This translates into CASSPYDRGSYNEQFF. The chain has TRBV6-5 and TRBJ2-1, with TRBD1 matching 8 bases. Germline V gene lookup returns CDR1 MNHEY and CDR2 SVGAGI. This CDR3 has 16 amino acids. The V and J ends lost 5 bases and 0 bases, in that order; junction bases with no gene match: 6.